The clone carrying this T cell receptor (beta chain) has just a few counts. The data originate from a study of blood T cells in healthy people across ages. The CDR3 has 15 residues. The germline V gene has CDR1 DFQATT and CDR2 SNEGSKA (reference sequence). V shed 6 bases and J 0 bases; nucleotides not matched to a gene: 6. Together with a sample-barcoded 5' primer, a J-beta primer mix was included in a second PCR lasting roughly 6 to 12 cycles. Each CDR3 protein gets one entry after TCRdb re-called the 5' RACE reads with MiXCR. The data hold hundreds of thousands of distinct CDR3 sequences, with around 21% observed a single time.

The rearrangement uses TRBV20-1 and TRBJ2-4, with 9 bases fitting TRBD2. Sequenced input: blood. The source of this sequence is a man in his 70s in good health. CDR3 DNA sequence: TGCAGTGCATTAGGACTAGCGAAAGCCAAAAACATTCAGTACTTC. Encoded protein: CSALGLAKAKNIQYF.